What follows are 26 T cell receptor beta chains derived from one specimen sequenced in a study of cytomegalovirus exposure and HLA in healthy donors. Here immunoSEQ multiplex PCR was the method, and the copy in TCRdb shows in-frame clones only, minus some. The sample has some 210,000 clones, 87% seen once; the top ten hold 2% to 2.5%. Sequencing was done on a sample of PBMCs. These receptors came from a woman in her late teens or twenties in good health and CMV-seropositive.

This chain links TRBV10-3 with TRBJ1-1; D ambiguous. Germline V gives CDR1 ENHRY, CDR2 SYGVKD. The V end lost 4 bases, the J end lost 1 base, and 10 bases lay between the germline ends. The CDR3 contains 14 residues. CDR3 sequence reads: CAISGQAWNTEAFF. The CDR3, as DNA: TGTGCCATCAGTGGGCAGGCATGGAACACTGAAGCTTTCTTT.

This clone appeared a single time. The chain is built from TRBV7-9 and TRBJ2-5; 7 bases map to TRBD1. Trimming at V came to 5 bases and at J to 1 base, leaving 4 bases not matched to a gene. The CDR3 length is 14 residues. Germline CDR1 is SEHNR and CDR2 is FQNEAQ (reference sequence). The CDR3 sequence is CASSRDSPQETQYF. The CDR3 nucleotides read TGTGCCAGCAGCCGGGACAGCCCCCAAGAGACCCAGTACTTC.

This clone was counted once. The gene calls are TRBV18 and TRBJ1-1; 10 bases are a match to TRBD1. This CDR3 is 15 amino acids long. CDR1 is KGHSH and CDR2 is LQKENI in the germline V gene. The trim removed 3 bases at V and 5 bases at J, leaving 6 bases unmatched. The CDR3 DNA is TGTGCCAGCTCACCGACAGGGGGCATCCTTACTGAAGCTTTCTTT. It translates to CASSPTGGILTEAFF.

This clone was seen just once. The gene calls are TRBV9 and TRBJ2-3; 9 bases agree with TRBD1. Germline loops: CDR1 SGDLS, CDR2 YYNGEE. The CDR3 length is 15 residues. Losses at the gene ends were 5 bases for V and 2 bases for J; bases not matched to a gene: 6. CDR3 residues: CASRPGTGNTDTQYF. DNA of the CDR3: TGTGCCAGCAGGCCCGGGACAGGGAACACAGATACGCAGTATTTT.

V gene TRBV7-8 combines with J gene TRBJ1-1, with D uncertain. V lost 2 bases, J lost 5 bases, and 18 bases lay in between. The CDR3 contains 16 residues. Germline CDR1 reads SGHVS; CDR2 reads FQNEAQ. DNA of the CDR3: TGTGCCAGCAGCTTAATCGGCCTAGCCCGAGGGACTGAAGCTTTCTTT. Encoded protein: CASSLIGLARGTEAFF.

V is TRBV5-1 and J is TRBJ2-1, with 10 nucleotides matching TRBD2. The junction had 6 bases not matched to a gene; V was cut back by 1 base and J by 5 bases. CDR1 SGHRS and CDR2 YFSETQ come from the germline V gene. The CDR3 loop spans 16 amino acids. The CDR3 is CASSLSSGRFHNEQFF. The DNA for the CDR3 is TGCGCCAGCAGCTTGTCTAGCGGGAGATTCCACAATGAGCAGTTCTTC.

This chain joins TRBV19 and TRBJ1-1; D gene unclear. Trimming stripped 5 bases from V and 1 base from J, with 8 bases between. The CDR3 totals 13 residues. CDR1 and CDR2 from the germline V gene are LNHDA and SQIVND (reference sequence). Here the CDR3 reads CASSVLANTEAFF. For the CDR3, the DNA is TGTGCCAGTAGTGTATTGGCGAACACTGAAGCTTTCTTT.

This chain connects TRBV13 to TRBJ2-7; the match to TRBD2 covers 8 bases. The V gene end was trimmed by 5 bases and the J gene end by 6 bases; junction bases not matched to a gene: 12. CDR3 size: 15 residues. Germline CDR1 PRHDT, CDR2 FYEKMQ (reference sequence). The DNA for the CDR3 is TGTGCCAGCAGCCCCCGGGGGGGGGCGGCGGGCGAGCAGTACTTC. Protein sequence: CASSPRGGAAGEQYF.

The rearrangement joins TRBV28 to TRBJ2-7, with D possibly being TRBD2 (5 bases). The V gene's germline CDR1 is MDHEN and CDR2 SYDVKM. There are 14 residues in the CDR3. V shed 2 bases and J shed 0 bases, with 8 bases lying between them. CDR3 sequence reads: CASSLRGNSYEQYF. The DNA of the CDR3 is TGTGCCAGCAGTTTACGAGGGAACTCCTACGAGCAGTACTTC.

In DNA, the CDR3 is TGTGCCAGCAGTGAAGAGGTTCTGGCGGGAGGCGTATACGAGCAGTACTTC. It translates to CASSEEVLAGGVYEQYF. The J gene is TRBJ2-7, the V gene TRBV2; 8 positions match TRBD2. The V and J ends lost 1 base and 4 bases, in that order; junction bases with no gene match: 12. Germline V gene lookup returns CDR1 SNHLY and CDR2 FYNNEI. This CDR3 is built from 17 residues.

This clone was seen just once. CDR3 coding DNA: TGTGCCAGCAGTTTATCTCAACTAGCGGGGAACTACGAGCAGTACTTC. Its protein product is CASSLSQLAGNYEQYF. The chain combines TRBV27 with TRBJ2-7; 10 nucleotides match TRBD2. This CDR3 has 16 residues. Germline V gene lookup returns CDR1 MNHEY and CDR2 SMNVEV (reference sequence). V gave up 0 bases and J gave up 3 bases; unmatched junction bases: 5.

The CDR3 loop is CASSLWGTSGSYEQYF. CDR3 DNA sequence: TGTGCCAGCAGTTTATGGGGGACTAGCGGGAGCTACGAGCAGTACTTC. The chain links TRBV28 to TRBJ2-7, with 14 positions matching TRBD2. This CDR3 contains 16 residues. The germline CDR1 and CDR2 sequences are MDHEN and SYDVKM. The junction had 1 base not matched to a gene; V was cut back by 0 bases and J by 3 bases.

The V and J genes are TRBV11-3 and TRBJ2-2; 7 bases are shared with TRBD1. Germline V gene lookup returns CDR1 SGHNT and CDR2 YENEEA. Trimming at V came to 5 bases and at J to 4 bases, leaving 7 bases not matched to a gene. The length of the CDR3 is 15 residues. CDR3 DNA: TGTGCCAGCAGCCGGGACAGCCTCGGCACCGGGGAGCTGTTTTTT. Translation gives CASSRDSLGTGELFF.

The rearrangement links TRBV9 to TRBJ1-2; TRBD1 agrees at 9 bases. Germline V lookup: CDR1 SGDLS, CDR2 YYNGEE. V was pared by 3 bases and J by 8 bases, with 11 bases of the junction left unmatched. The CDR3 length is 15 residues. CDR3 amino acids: CASSEGTGPNEGYTF. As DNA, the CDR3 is TGTGCCAGCAGCGAAGGGACAGGGCCCAACGAGGGCTACACCTTC.

CDR3 DNA sequence: TGTGCCAGCGAGGGACAGACCACAGATACGCAGTATTTT. The encoded protein is CASEGQTTDTQYF. The chain combines TRBV6-1 with TRBJ2-3; 7 nucleotides align to TRBD1. The germline V gene encodes CDR1 MNHNS and CDR2 SASEGT. The junction had 4 bases not matched to a gene; V was cut back by 8 bases and J by 2 bases. The CDR3 has 13 amino acids.

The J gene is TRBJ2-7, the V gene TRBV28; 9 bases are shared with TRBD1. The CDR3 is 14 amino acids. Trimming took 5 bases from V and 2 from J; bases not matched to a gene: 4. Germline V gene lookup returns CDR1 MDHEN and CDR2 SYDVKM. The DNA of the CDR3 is TGTGCCAGCAGTATCGGGGACAGGGCCTACGAGCAGTACTTC. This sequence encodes CASSIGDRAYEQYF.

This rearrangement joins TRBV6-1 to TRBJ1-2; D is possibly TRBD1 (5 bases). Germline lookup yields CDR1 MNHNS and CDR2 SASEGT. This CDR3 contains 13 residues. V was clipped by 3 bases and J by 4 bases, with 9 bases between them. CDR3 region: CASSEQGSYGYTF. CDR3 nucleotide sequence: TGTGCCAGCAGTGAGCAGGGTAGCTATGGCTACACCTTC.

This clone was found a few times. CDR3 sequence (DNA): TGTGCCAGCAGCTTGTTTCGGACTAGCGGTACCTACTACGAGCAGTACTTC. Translated: CASSLFRTSGTYYEQYF. This rearrangement joins TRBV5-6 to TRBJ2-7, with 10 bases matching TRBD2. Germline assignment: CDR1 SGHDT and CDR2 YYEEEE. Trimming cost V 1 base and J 3 bases; bases outside gene matches: 10. This CDR3 has 17 amino acids.

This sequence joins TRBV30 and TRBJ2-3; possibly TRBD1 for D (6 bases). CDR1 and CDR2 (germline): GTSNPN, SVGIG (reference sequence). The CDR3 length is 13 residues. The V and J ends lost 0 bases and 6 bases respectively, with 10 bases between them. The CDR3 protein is CAWSVLTGDTQYF. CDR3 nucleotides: TGTGCCTGGAGTGTCCTTACAGGGGATACGCAGTATTTT.

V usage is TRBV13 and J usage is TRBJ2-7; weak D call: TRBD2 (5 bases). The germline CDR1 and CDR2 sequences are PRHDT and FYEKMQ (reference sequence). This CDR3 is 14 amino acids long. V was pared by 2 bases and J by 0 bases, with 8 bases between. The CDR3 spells CASSLTGNSYEQYF. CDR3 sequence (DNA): TGTGCCAGCAGCTTAACCGGGAACTCCTACGAGCAGTACTTC.

CDR3 loop: CASSVSISRDRRAGANVLTF. CDR3 nucleotide sequence: TGTGCCAGCAGTGTTTCAATATCCCGGGACAGGCGGGCTGGGGCCAACGTCCTGACTTTC. The chain is built from TRBV2 and TRBJ2-6, with TRBD1 matching over 8 bases. The junction had 16 bases not matched to a gene; V was cut back by 4 bases and J by 2 bases. Per germline, CDR1 SNHLY and CDR2 FYNNEI. The CDR3 has 20 amino acids.

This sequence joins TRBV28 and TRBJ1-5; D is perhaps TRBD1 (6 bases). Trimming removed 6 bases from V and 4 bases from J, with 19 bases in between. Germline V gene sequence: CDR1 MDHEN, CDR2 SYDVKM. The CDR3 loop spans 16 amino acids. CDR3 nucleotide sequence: TGTGCCAGCAGATTACTAAAACAGGGTCGTAATCAGCCCCAGCATTTT. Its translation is CASRLLKQGRNQPQHF. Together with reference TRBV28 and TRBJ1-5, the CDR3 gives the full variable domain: DVKVTQSSRYLVKRTGEKVFLECVQDMDHENMFWYRQDPGLGLRLIYFSYDVKMKEKGDIPEGYSVSREKKERFSLILESASTNQTSMYLCASRLLKQGRNQPQHFGDGTRLSIL.

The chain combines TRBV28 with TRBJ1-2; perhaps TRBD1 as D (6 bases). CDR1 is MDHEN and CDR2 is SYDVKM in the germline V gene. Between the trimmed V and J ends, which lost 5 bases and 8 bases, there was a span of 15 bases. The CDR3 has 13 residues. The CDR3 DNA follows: TGTGCCAGCAGTGTGACACAGGGTCCGGGCTACACCTTC. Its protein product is CASSVTQGPGYTF.

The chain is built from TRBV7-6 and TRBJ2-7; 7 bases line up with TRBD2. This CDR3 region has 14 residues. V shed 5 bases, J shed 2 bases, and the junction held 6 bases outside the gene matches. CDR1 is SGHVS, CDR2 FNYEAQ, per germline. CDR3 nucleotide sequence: TGTGCCAGCAGCCCATTAGCGGGTACCTACGAGCAGTACTTC. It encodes CASSPLAGTYEQYF.

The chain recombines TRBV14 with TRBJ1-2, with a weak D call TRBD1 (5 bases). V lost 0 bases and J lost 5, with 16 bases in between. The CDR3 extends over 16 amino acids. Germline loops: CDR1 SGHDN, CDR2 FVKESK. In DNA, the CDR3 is TGTGCCAGCAGCCAAGATGGGATAAGGGGCAATTATGGCTACACCTTC. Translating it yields CASSQDGIRGNYGYTF.

CDR3 protein: CAISGGSLREQYF. The CDR3 coding sequence is TGTGCCATCAGTGGAGGGTCCCTTAGGGAGCAGTACTTC. The gene calls are TRBV10-3 and TRBJ2-7; D may be TRBD2 (5 bases). This CDR3 region has 13 residues. Germline values: CDR1 ENHRY, CDR2 SYGVKD. V lost 4 bases and J 7 bases, leaving 14 bases between the germline ends.